This T cell receptor beta chain was obtained from a study of blood T cell repertoires in COVID-19. Assay: immunoSEQ multiplex PCR; the TCRdb copy retains only in-frame clones and omits some. The sample contains about 13,000 clones, around 80% of which appear only once. J lost 4 bases, V lost 4 bases, and 8 bases had no gene match. Germline V gene sequence: CDR1 SGHRS, CDR2 YFSETQ. The CDR3 runs 15 residues. Material: peripheral blood. The receptor's source is a human donor in a cohort sampled during active COVID-19. The V and J genes are TRBV5-1 and TRBJ2-3; 8 nucleotides align to TRBD1. CDR3 sequence: CASSPGQGGSDTQYF. CDR3 coding DNA: TGCGCCAGCAGCCCCGGACAGGGTGGATCAGATACGCAGTATTTT.